The sample holds many counts of the clone carrying this T cell receptor (beta chain). Its antigen remains unidentified. These data are taken from a study of T-cell reconstitution after alpha-beta-depleted transplantation in children. Unique molecular identifiers tagged the TCRbeta library. TCRdb redid the calling of the PCR reads with MiXCR, one entry per CDR3 protein. The top ten clones hold 0.79% of a sample with roughly 670,000 distinct CDR3 sequences, under 15% of them seen once. Study-wide findings and caveats: T-cell counts and diversity were attributed mostly to newly produced T cells one year after transplant. Elevated TCRbeta diversity at day 60 was traced, in some patients, to surviving recipient T cells and thymic progenitors. Several hundred expanded graft clones reportedly supplied alpha-beta T cells about two months after transplant.

From germline, CDR1 is SGHRS and CDR2 YFSETQ. V trimming: 4 bases; J trimming: 6 bases; junction bases outside the gene matches: 5. The CDR3 length is 15 residues. The source of this sequence is a girl aged 2 to 9 with congenital amegakaryocytic thrombocytopenia, due to receive a stem cell transplant. This specimen consisted of PBMCs, obtained before TCRalphabeta/CD19-depleted stem cell transplant. The gene calls are TRBV5-1 and TRBJ2-1; 12 bases map to TRBD2. The CDR3 spells CASSPLAGGPNEQFF. The CDR3 region has the DNA TGCGCCAGCAGCCCACTAGCGGGAGGTCCCAATGAGCAGTTCTTC.